Shown below are 24 T cell receptor beta chains from a single sample sequenced in a study of blood T cell repertoires in COVID-19. Sequencing used immunoSEQ multiplex PCR; TCRdb keeps in-frame clones, though not all of them. The table has 190,000 or so clones, 75% to 85% seen once. Sequenced: PBMCs or T cells enriched from blood (not recorded which). The receptors derive from a man aged 35 to 55 who had recovered from COVID-19.

The chain employs TRBV4-1 and TRBJ1-2, with TRBD1 as a possible D gene (5 bases). Germline V gene sequence: CDR1 MGHRA, CDR2 YSYEKL. Trimming removed 1 base from V and 0 bases from J, with 12 bases in between. This CDR3 region has 16 residues. The CDR3 sequence is CASSQGPGLANYGYTF. Written as DNA, the CDR3 is TGCGCCAGCAGCCAAGGTCCGGGACTTGCTAACTATGGCTACACCTTC.

The chain couples TRBV7-9 to TRBJ2-7, with 9 bases fitting TRBD2. From germline, CDR1 is SEHNR and CDR2 FQNEAQ (reference sequence). This CDR3 contains 16 residues. J lost 7 bases, V lost 1 base, and 11 bases had no gene match. The CDR3 region is CASSLVSSGTLREQYV. The DNA for the CDR3 is TGTGCCAGCAGCTTAGTGTCTAGCGGGACCCTTCGAGAGCAGTACGTC.

The chain has TRBV28 and TRBJ2-1; D uncertain. Trimming pared 1 base from V and 6 bases from J, leaving 10 bases between. This CDR3 spans 14 amino acids. Germline V gene sequence: CDR1 MDHEN, CDR2 SYDVKM. The CDR3 here is CASSLFRGFNEQFF. The CDR3, as DNA: TGTGCCAGCAGTTTATTCCGAGGATTCAATGAGCAGTTCTTC. The complete variable domain, with remaining parts taken from reference TRBV28 and TRBJ2-1, reads DVKVTQSSRYLVKRTGEKVFLECVQDMDHENMFWYRQDPGLGLRLIYFSYDVKMKEKGDIPEGYSVSREKKERFSLILESASTNQTSMYLCASSLFRGFNEQFFGPGTRLTVL.

The chain is built from TRBV5-1 and TRBJ1-4, with D possibly being TRBD1 (6 bases). Trimming pared 0 bases from V and 2 bases from J, leaving 14 bases between. CDR1 SGHRS and CDR2 YFSETQ come from the germline V gene. The CDR3 is made up of 17 amino acids. Here the CDR3 DNA reads TGCGCCAGCAGCTTGGGTGCGGGGGCGCAGACTAATGAAAAACTGTTTTTT. Its translation is CASSLGAGAQTNEKLFF.

The chain joins TRBV7-9 to TRBJ1-1; D may be TRBD1 (6 bases). CDR1 and CDR2 (germline): SEHNR, FQNEAQ (reference sequence). V was cut by 4 bases and J by 10 bases, with 13 bases left in between. The CDR3 loop spans 12 amino acids. The CDR3 DNA is TGTGCCAGCAGCTATAACAGGGTTGCAGCTTTCTTT. Residues: CASSYNRVAAFF.

The chain recombines TRBV5-4 with TRBJ2-7; 15 bases match TRBD2. The length of the CDR3 is 16 residues. With V trimmed by 0 bases and J by 4 bases, 2 bases remained unmatched. CDR1 is SGHNT and CDR2 is YYREEE in the germline V gene (reference sequence). CDR3 amino acids: CASSLVGTSGRYEQYF. In DNA, the CDR3 is TGTGCCAGCAGCTTGGTGGGGACTAGCGGGAGGTACGAGCAGTACTTC.

The chain uses TRBV2 and TRBJ1-1; TRBD1 is a possible D gene (5 bases). This CDR3 comprises 12 residues. The V and J ends lost 0 bases and 12 bases respectively, with 11 bases between them. The germline CDR1 and CDR2 sequences are SNHLY and FYNNEI. The CDR3 nucleotides read TGTGCCAGCAGTGAAGCCCGGGGGATACCTTTCTTT. The encoded protein is CASSEARGIPFF.

The chain recombines TRBV7-3 with TRBJ2-5; D might be TRBD1 (5 bases). V gave up 1 base and J gave up 5 bases, with 14 bases separating them. This CDR3 has 15 amino acids. Germline V gene data show CDR1 as SGHTA and CDR2 as FQGTGA. As DNA, the CDR3 is TGTGCCAGCAGCTTAATGGCCAGGGAAGGGGAGACCCAGTACTTC. As protein: CASSLMAREGETQYF.

V and J are TRBV6-1 and TRBJ2-7; unclear D gene. The CDR3 extends over 15 amino acids. The germline V gene encodes CDR1 MNHNS and CDR2 SASEGT. Trimming removed 1 base at V and 6 bases at J, with 16 bases between. CDR3 in DNA: TGTGCCAGCAGTGAAGGAGGAACCGTTTTTCGCGAGCAGTACTTC. Protein: CASSEGGTVFREQYF.

The chain is built from TRBV7-2 and TRBJ2-3, with 11 bases identical to TRBD2. CDR3 length: 16 amino acids. Losses at the gene ends were 1 base for V and 5 bases for J; bases not matched to a gene: 5. Looked up from germline, CDR1 is SGHTA and CDR2 is FQGNSA. For the CDR3, the DNA is TGTGCCAGCAGCTTAGAAACTAGCGGGAGTGGAGATACGCAGTATTTT. Amino acid sequence: CASSLETSGSGDTQYF. The entire variable domain, with the rest obtained from reference TRBV7-2 and TRBJ2-3, is as follows: GAGVSQSPSNKVTEKGKDVELRCDPISGHTALYWYRQSLGQGLEFLIYFQGNSAPDKSGLPSDRFSAERTGGSVSTLTIQRTQQEDSAVYLCASSLETSGSGDTQYFGPGTRLTVL.

This chain connects TRBV28 to TRBJ2-7; 9 nucleotides align to TRBD1. The CDR3 has 15 amino acids. Germline-derived CDR1 and CDR2 are MDHEN and SYDVKM. Trimming at V came to 4 bases and at J to 1 base, leaving 5 bases not matched to a gene. This chain's CDR3 is CASSSPGTGSYEQYF. In DNA form, the CDR3 reads TGTGCCAGCAGTTCCCCCGGGACAGGGTCCTACGAGCAGTACTTC.

J is TRBJ2-3 and V is TRBV30; 7 positions match TRBD2. This CDR3 spans 16 amino acids. J gave up 4 bases and V 1 base, and 11 bases lay outside the gene matches. Germline CDR1 reads GTSNPN; CDR2 reads SVGIG (reference sequence). The CDR3 protein is CAWSAPGGGRADTQYF. The CDR3 bases are TGTGCCTGGAGTGCACCTGGGGGGGGACGGGCAGATACGCAGTATTTT.

This clone occurred once. In DNA form, the CDR3 reads TGTGCCAGCAGTTTCTTCGGGGGCTACGAGCAGTACTTC. It encodes CASSFFGGYEQYF. The chain recombines TRBV28 with TRBJ2-7; possible D gene TRBD2, 6 bases. Trimming removed 3 bases from V and 3 bases from J, with 9 bases in between. CDR1 is MDHEN and CDR2 is SYDVKM in the germline V gene. The CDR3 runs 13 residues.

V gene TRBV28 combines with J gene TRBJ2-7, with D unresolved. Trimming pared 2 bases from V and 6 bases from J, leaving 11 bases between. The CDR3 runs 13 residues. Germline CDR1 and CDR2: MDHEN and SYDVKM. The CDR3 loop reads CASSLIGSTEQYV. In nucleotides, the CDR3 is TGTGCCAGCAGTTTAATCGGTAGCACCGAGCAGTACGTC.

The chain has TRBV4-3 and TRBJ1-4, with D unclear. This CDR3 is built from 13 residues. Germline V gene data show CDR1 as LGHNA and CDR2 as YSLEER. Trimming cost V 1 base and J 8 bases, with 8 bases left between them. As DNA, the CDR3 is TGCGCCAGCAGCCAAGGGACGGGGGAAAAACTGTTTTTT. Protein sequence: CASSQGTGEKLFF.

The chain uses TRBV10-3 and TRBJ2-7; 8 bases match TRBD1. In germline, CDR1 is ENHRY, CDR2 SYGVKD. Trimming took 2 bases from V and 5 from J; bases not matched to a gene: 8. This CDR3 spans 15 amino acids. CDR3 bases: TGTGCCATCAGTGAGCAGTCCAGGGGGCGGAACGAGCAGTACTTC. It translates to CAISEQSRGRNEQYF.

The gene calls are TRBV7-9 and TRBJ1-1, with D possibly matching TRBD1 (5 bases). V was cut by 4 bases and J by 4 bases, with 13 bases left in between. This CDR3 is 14 amino acids long. CDR1 and CDR2 from the germline V gene are SEHNR and FQNEAQ (reference sequence). CDR3 sequence (DNA): TGTGCCAGCAGCTCCCCACTAAGGGGCACTGAAGCTTTCTTT. It yields the protein CASSSPLRGTEAFF.

The V and J genes are TRBV3-1 (or the pseudogene TRBV3-2) and TRBJ2-1, with D tentatively TRBD2 (6 bases). V was trimmed by 8 bases and J by 7 bases, leaving 15 bases between them. This CDR3 contains 13 residues. Germline CDR1 is LGHDT and CDR2 is YNNKEL (reference sequence). The CDR3 region is CASALGRMNEQFF. CDR3 nucleotide sequence: TGTGCCAGCGCCCTGGGGAGGATGAATGAGCAGTTCTTC.

This chain links TRBV7-6 with TRBJ2-5; D is possibly TRBD2 (6 bases). Per germline, CDR1 SGHVS and CDR2 FNYEAQ. The CDR3 consists of 13 residues. V lost 5 bases, J lost 3 bases, and 10 bases lay in between. The CDR3 is CASSPGGKETQYF. As DNA, the CDR3 is TGTGCCAGCAGCCCCGGGGGTAAAGAGACCCAGTACTTC.

The V gene is TRBV3-1 (or the pseudogene TRBV3-2), the J gene TRBJ2-1, with TRBD2 matching over 7 bases. CDR1 is LGHDT and CDR2 is YNNKEL in the germline V gene (reference sequence). CDR3 length equals 17 residues. V lost 0 bases to trimming and J lost 8 bases; unmatched junction nucleotides: 13. CDR3 DNA sequence: TGTGCCAGCAGCCAAGAGGCAACAGCGGGGCGGGTGGATGAGCAGTTCTTC. This codes for CASSQEATAGRVDEQFF.

The chain combines TRBV2 with TRBJ2-3, with TRBD2 matching over 13 bases. The V and J ends lost 5 bases and 8 bases, in that order; junction bases with no gene match: 4. Germline V gives CDR1 SNHLY, CDR2 FYNNEI. The CDR3 spans 14 residues. The CDR3 reads CASSRTSGRGTQYF. As DNA, the CDR3 is TGTGCCAGCAGTAGGACTAGCGGGAGAGGTACGCAGTATTTT.

There are a few counts of this clone. This sequence joins TRBV19 and TRBJ1-2, with TRBD1 as a possible D gene (5 bases). Looked up from germline, CDR1 is LNHDA and CDR2 is SQIVND (reference sequence). The V and J ends lost 5 bases and 10 bases respectively, with 20 bases between them. The CDR3 sequence is 14 residues long. CDR3 sequence: CASSPEGTLFYYTF. CDR3 DNA: TGTGCCAGTAGTCCGGAGGGGACGCTTTTTTACTACACCTTC.

This chain links TRBV28 with TRBJ2-5, with 8 positions matching TRBD1. The CDR3 length is 14 residues. The germline CDR1 and CDR2 sequences are MDHEN and SYDVKM. The trim removed 6 bases at V and 7 bases at J, leaving 10 bases unmatched. This CDR3 reads CASSLTGGYMTQYF. Written as DNA, the CDR3 is TGTGCCAGCAGCCTCACAGGGGGGTATATGACCCAGTACTTC. Looking up the rest from reference TRBV28 and TRBJ2-5 gives the full variable domain: DVKVTQSSRYLVKRTGEKVFLECVQDMDHENMFWYRQDPGLGLRLIYFSYDVKMKEKGDIPEGYSVSREKKERFSLILESASTNQTSMYLCASSLTGGYMTQYFGPGTRLLVL.

About this clone: The same CDR3 is also encoded by other DNA sequences in this sample. The chain joins TRBV4-3 to TRBJ2-2; 8 bases match TRBD2. The V gene end was trimmed by 1 base and the J gene end by 4 bases; junction bases not matched to a gene: 2. Per the germline V gene, CDR1 is LGHNA and CDR2 is YSLEER. This CDR3 is built from 15 residues. The CDR3 protein is CASSQGTSGTGELFF. DNA of the CDR3: TGCGCCAGCAGCCAAGGTACTAGCGGCACCGGGGAGCTGTTTTTT.